This T cell receptor (beta chain) comes out of a study of low-dose radiotherapy and immunotherapy resistance in tumors. The table lists this clonotype with many counts. V lost 6 bases and J lost 0; bases outside the gene matches: 19. Germline lookup yields CDR1 MNHNY and CDR2 SVGAGI (reference sequence). This CDR3 is 22 amino acids long. Primers targeting TRAV and TRBV primed first-strand cDNA, covering alpha and beta chains. A constant-region primer paired with the V-primer adapter amplified TCRs over 20 PCR cycles. From the reads, TCRdb called clonotypes with MiXCR, one entry per CDR3 protein. The sample has 75,000 to 95,000 distinct CDR3 sequences, approximately 22% seen once; the top ten hold more than 10%. As to time point: after trial treatment. This sample's treatment: LDRT plus nivolumab, ipilimumab, low-dose cyclophosphamide and aspirin (RACIN trial).

This chain uses TRBV6-6 with TRBJ2-4, with 14 positions matching TRBD2. The sequencing here drew on PBMCs, taken after low-dose radiotherapy plus immunotherapy. This receptor was taken from a female donor with ovarian cancer. CDR3 sequence (DNA): TGTGCCAGCAGCCTCCATCCCTCCTCCGGGACTAGCGGGGGTTTAGCCAAAAACATTCAGTACTTC. The encoded protein is CASSLHPSSGTSGGLAKNIQYF.